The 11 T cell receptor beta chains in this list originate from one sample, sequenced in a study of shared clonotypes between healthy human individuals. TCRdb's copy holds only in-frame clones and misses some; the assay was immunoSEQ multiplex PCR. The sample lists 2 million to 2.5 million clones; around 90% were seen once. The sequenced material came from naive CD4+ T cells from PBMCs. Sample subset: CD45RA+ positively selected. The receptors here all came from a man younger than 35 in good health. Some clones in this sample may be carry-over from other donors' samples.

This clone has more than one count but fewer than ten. CDR3 region: CASSLYPRDSGNTEAFF. The CDR3 DNA is TGTGCCAGCAGCTTATATCCCCGGGATAGTGGGAACACTGAAGCTTTCTTT. The chain joins TRBV7-9 to TRBJ1-1; D gene uncertain. The CDR3 contains 17 residues. Germline CDR1 SEHNR, CDR2 FQNEAQ (reference sequence). Trimming removed 2 bases at V and 1 base at J, with 17 bases between.

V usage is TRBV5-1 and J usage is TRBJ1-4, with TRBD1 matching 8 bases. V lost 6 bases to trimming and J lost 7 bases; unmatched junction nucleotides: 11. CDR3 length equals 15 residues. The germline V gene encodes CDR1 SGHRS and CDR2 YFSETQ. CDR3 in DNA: TGCGCCAGCACCCTCCGAGGACAGGGCAGTGAAAAACTGTTTTTT. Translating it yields CASTLRGQGSEKLFF.

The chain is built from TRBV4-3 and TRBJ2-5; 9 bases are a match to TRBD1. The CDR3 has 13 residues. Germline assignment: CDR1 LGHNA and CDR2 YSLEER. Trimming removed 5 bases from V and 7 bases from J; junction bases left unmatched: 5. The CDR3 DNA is TGCGCCAGCAGCGTACAGGGGGCTGGGACCCAGTACTTC. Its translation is CASSVQGAGTQYF.

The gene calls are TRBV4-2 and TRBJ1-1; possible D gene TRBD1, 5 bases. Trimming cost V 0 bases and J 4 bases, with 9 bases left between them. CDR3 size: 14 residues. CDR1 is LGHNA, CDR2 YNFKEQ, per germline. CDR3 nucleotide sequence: TGTGCCAGCAGCCAAGAGAGGGACGGCACTGAAGCTTTCTTT. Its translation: CASSQERDGTEAFF.

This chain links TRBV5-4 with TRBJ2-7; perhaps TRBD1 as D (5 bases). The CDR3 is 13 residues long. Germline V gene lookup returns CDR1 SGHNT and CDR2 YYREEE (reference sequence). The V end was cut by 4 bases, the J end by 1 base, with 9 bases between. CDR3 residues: CASSPQVSYEQYF. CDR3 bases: TGTGCCAGCAGCCCACAGGTATCCTACGAGCAGTACTTC.

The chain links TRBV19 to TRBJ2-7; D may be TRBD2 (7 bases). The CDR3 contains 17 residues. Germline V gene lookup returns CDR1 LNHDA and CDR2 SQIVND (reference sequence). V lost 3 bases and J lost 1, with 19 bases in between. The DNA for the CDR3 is TGTGCCAGTAGTATGCGGTCGGCCAGCGGGACATCCTACGAGCAGTACTTC. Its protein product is CASSMRSASGTSYEQYF. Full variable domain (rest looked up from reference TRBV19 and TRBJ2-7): DGGITQSPKYLFRKEGQNVTLSCEQNLNHDAMYWYRQDPGQGLRLIYYSQIVNDFQKGDIAEGYSVSREKKESFPLTVTSAQKNPTAFYLCASSMRSASGTSYEQYFGPGTRLTVT.

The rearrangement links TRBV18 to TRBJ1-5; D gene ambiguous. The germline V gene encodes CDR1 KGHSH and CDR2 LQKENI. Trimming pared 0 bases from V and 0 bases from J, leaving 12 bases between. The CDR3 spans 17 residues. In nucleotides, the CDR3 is TGTGCCAGCTCACCACCGAGTTGGCAGTATAGCAATCAGCCCCAGCATTTT. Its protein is CASSPPSWQYSNQPQHF.

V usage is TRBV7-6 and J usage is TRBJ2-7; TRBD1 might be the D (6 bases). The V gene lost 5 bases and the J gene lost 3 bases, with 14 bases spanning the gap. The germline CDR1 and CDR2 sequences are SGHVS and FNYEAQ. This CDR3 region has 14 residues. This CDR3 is CASSPRQGHYEQYF. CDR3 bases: TGTGCCAGCAGCCCTCGCCAGGGGCACTACGAGCAGTACTTC.

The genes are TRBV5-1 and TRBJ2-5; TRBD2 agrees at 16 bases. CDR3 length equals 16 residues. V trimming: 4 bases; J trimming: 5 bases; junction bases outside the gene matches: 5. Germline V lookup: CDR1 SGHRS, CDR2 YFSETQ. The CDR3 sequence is CASSMGLAGGQETQYF. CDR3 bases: TGCGCCAGCAGCATGGGACTAGCGGGAGGGCAGGAGACCCAGTACTTC.

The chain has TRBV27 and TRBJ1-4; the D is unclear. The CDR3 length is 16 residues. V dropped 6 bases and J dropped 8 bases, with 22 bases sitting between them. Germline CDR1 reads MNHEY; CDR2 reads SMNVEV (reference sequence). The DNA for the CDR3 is TGTGCCAGCAGCCGTCGGAACGGCGGGCTGATGGAAAAACTGTTTTTT. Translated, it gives CASSRRNGGLMEKLFF.

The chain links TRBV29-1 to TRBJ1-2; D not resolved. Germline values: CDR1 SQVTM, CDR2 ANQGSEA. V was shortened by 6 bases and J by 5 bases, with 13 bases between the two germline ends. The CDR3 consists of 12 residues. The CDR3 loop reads CSVDHQQYGYTF. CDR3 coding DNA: TGCAGCGTCGACCACCAGCAGTATGGCTACACCTTC. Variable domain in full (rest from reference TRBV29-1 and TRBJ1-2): SAVISQKPSRDICQRGTSLTIQCQVDSQVTMMFWYRQQPGQSLTLIATANQGSEATYESGFVIDKFPISRPNLTFSTLTVSNMSPEDSSIYLCSVDHQQYGYTFGSGTRLTVV.